This TCR beta chain was captured by sequencing in a study of identical twins. Points from the study as a whole: Out-of-frame TCR alpha sharing in monozygotic twins exceeded recombination model predictions. High-abundance cord blood beta clonotypes had fewer insertions; memory repertoires showed none.

To note about this clonotype: Its antigen remains unidentified.

One entry per CDR3 protein results from TCRdb running MiXCR on the 5' RACE reads. This sample carries 510,000 or so distinct CDR3 sequences, approximately 14% of them seen once, and the ten largest clones take roughly 0.46%. The same data also went into a second study, on yellow fever vaccine responses in identical twins.

The receptor was isolated from a woman under 30 in good health. The specimen sequenced was CD4+ T cells sorted from blood.

For the CDR3, the DNA is TGTGCCAGCAGTGACGGACAGGGGGACAATGAGCAGTTCTTC. It translates to CASSDGQGDNEQFF. The chain couples TRBV6-4 to TRBJ2-1; TRBD1 aligns across 10 bases. There are 14 residues in the CDR3. V trimming: 2 bases; J trimming: 5 bases; junction bases outside the gene matches: 0. Looked up from germline, CDR1 is MRHNA and CDR2 is SNTAGT.